Following are 12 T cell receptor beta chains from one sample sequenced in a study of OX40 agonist ivuxolimab in advanced cancers. Sequenced by immunoSEQ multiplex PCR; TCRdb stores in-frame clones only, minus some. The table records under 90,000 clones, 88% of them present only once. The starting material was CD4+ or CD8+ T cells sorted from blood, obtained in a trial of the OX40 agonist ivuxolimab. All receptors come from an adult with an advanced solid tumor such as melanoma, head and neck, liver or kidney cancer.

This chain connects TRBV6-1 to TRBJ2-1; TRBD1 matches at 9 bases. J lost 5 bases, V lost 6 bases, and 8 bases had no gene match. Germline lookup yields CDR1 MNHNS and CDR2 SASEGT. CDR3 length: 15 amino acids. In DNA form, the CDR3 reads TGTGCCAGCAGACTCCGGGACAGGGCGGACAATGAGCAGTTCTTC. The encoded protein is CASRLRDRADNEQFF.

This clone has a single count. This chain connects TRBV6-6 to TRBJ2-3, with a weak D call TRBD2 (5 bases). The CDR3 is 13 amino acids. Between the trimmed V and J ends, which lost 6 bases and 4 bases, there was a span of 11 bases. Per the germline V gene, CDR1 is MNHNY and CDR2 is SVGAGI (reference sequence). The CDR3 region is CASSPPGADTQYF. CDR3 sequence (DNA): TGTGCCAGCAGCCCCCCCGGGGCAGATACGCAGTATTTT.

The V gene is TRBV29-1, the J gene TRBJ2-1; perhaps TRBD2 as D (5 bases). V lost 5 bases and J lost 8, with 10 bases in between. The CDR3 is made up of 11 amino acids. Germline CDR1 and CDR2: SQVTM and ANQGSEA. CDR3 bases: TGCAGCGTTCGTGAGGGAGATGAGCAGTTCTTC. The encoded protein is CSVREGDEQFF.

As DNA, the CDR3 is TGTGCCAGCAGAACCGCCGTTCGCGGCTACACCTTC. Translating it yields CASRTAVRGYTF. V gene TRBV6-5 combines with J gene TRBJ1-2; D is uncertain. Germline-derived CDR1 and CDR2 are MNHEY and SVGAGI. V lost 6 bases and J lost 8, with 13 bases in between. CDR3 length: 12 residues.

This chain joins TRBV18 and TRBJ2-7; D not resolved. The CDR3 runs to 13 residues. Trimming pared 1 base from V and 3 bases from J, leaving 7 bases between. CDR1 and CDR2 from the germline V gene are KGHSH and LQKENI. The CDR3 DNA reads as TGTGCCAGCTCACCACAGTCCAGCTACGAGCAGTACTTC. Translation gives CASSPQSSYEQYF.

The chain combines TRBV11-2 with TRBJ1-1, with D hard to call. The V gene's germline CDR1 is SGHAT and CDR2 FQNNGV. The CDR3 contains 12 residues. V lost 1 base to trimming and J lost 4 bases, with 4 bases between them. This chain's CDR3 is CASSLAGTEAFF. In nucleotides, the CDR3 is TGTGCCAGCAGCTTAGCAGGCACTGAAGCTTTCTTT.

The rearrangement uses TRBV15 and TRBJ1-5, with D uncertain. V was pared by 0 bases and J by 7 bases, with 7 bases between. Looked up from germline, CDR1 is LNHNV and CDR2 is YYDKDF (reference sequence). This CDR3 comprises 13 residues. Written as DNA, the CDR3 is TGTGCCACCAGCAGAGATCGAGCGCAGCCCCAGCATTTT. Amino acids: CATSRDRAQPQHF.

The chain has TRBV28 and TRBJ1-1; 8 positions agree with TRBD1. Germline assignment: CDR1 MDHEN and CDR2 SYDVKM. The V and J ends lost 5 bases and 7 bases, in that order; junction bases with no gene match: 15. The CDR3 is 16 amino acids. This CDR3 is CASSTLMARGRDEAFF. The CDR3 bases are TGTGCCAGCAGTACCCTGATGGCCAGGGGGCGGGATGAAGCTTTCTTT.

The V gene is TRBV27, the J gene TRBJ2-7, with 9 bases matching TRBD1. CDR1 and CDR2 (germline): MNHEY, SMNVEV (reference sequence). This CDR3 comprises 15 residues. V dropped 6 bases and J dropped 2; count of bases not matched to a gene: 8. The CDR3 spells CASSSGTGLAYEQYF. In nucleotides, the CDR3 is TGTGCCAGCAGCTCCGGGACAGGGTTAGCCTACGAGCAGTACTTC.

The CDR3 is CASSLDSETQYF. The CDR3 nucleotides are TGCGCCAGCAGCTTGGACAGCGAGACCCAGTACTTC. The gene calls are TRBV5-1 and TRBJ2-5, with D unclear. Trimming removed 0 bases at V and 5 bases at J, with 5 bases between. The CDR3 contains 12 residues. CDR1 and CDR2 from the germline V gene are SGHRS and YFSETQ.

The V call is TRBV5-1, the J call TRBJ2-5; a weak D match, TRBD1 (5 bases). This CDR3 is 18 amino acids long. V was shortened by 0 bases and J by 5 bases, with 23 bases between the two germline ends. Germline lookup yields CDR1 SGHRS and CDR2 YFSETQ. CDR3 sequence: CASSLARWADSSGETQYF. The CDR3 bases are TGCGCCAGCAGCTTGGCTAGGTGGGCAGACTCCTCAGGGGAGACCCAGTACTTC.

The chain links TRBV11-3 to TRBJ2-7, with 7 bases matching TRBD1. The germline V gene encodes CDR1 SGHNT and CDR2 YENEEA. The CDR3 runs 14 residues. The J segment lost 0 bases and the V segment lost 5 bases, leaving 4 bases of the junction unmatched. CDR3 sequence (DNA): TGTGCCAGCAGCAGACAGGGAAGCTCCTACGAGCAGTACTTC. Its translation: CASSRQGSSYEQYF.